This TCR beta chain comes out of a study of blood T cell repertoires in COVID-19. Germline values: CDR1 SGHRS, CDR2 YFSETQ. The CDR3 length is 14 residues. The trim removed 2 bases at V and 9 bases at J, leaving 4 bases unmatched. Cohort 3 recovery required two negative PCRs, clearance, or symptom resolution. Authors' processing steps: Amplification from reference gene primers served as the basis for estimated nucleated cell counts. Sequenced by immunoSEQ multiplex PCR; TCRdb stores in-frame clones only, minus some. V, J and clone size were drawn from that table, and D and trimming were deduced from the DNA. The repertoire holds 320,000 or so clones, with more than 85% as singletons.

The sample taken for sequencing was PBMCs or T cells enriched from blood (not recorded which). This TCR was recovered from a woman in her twenties or thirties who had recovered from COVID-19. The V call is TRBV5-1, the J call TRBJ2-2, with TRBD1 matching 10 bases. CDR3 in DNA: TGCGCCAGCAGCTTCGGGACAGGGGTCTGGGAGCTGTTTTTT. Translating gives CASSFGTGVWELFF.